The TCR beta chain described here comes from a study of blood T cell repertoires in COVID-19. The V gene's germline CDR1 is SGHTA and CDR2 FQGNSA. Between the trimmed V and J ends, which lost 3 bases and 2 bases, there was a span of 19 bases. The CDR3 totals 17 residues. In the authors' workflow: The authors estimated nucleated cell counts from reference gene primer amplification. Some clones are missing from TCRdb's copy, which holds only in-frame ones; the method was immunoSEQ multiplex PCR. Clonal size and the V and J genes are those of that table, whereas D and trimming came from the DNA. The sample lists 250,000 or so clones, around nine tenths occurring once.

This TCR derives from a woman in her 40s who had been exposed to COVID-19. The specimen was PBMCs or T cells enriched from blood (not recorded which). The V and J genes are TRBV7-2 and TRBJ1-2, with D possibly matching TRBD1 (5 bases). In DNA form, the CDR3 reads TGTGCCAGCAGCTTTGTCTATTCGCAGGGACTAAACTATGGCTACACCTTC. This gives the protein CASSFVYSQGLNYGYTF.